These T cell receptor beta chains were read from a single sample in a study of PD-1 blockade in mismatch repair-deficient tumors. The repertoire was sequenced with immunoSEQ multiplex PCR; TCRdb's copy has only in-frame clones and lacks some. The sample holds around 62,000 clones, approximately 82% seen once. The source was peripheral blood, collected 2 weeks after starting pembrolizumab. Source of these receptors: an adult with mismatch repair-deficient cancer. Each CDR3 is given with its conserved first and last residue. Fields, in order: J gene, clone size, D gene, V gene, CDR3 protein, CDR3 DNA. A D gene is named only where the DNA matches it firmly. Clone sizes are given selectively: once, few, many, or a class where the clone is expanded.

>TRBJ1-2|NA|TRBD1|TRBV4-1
CASSQRTRDSYGYTF
TGCGCCAGCAGCCAACGTACGCGGGACAGCTATGGCTACACCTTC
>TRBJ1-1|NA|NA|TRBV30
CACFKLTAEAFF
TGTGCCTGTTTTAAATTAACAGCTGAAGCTTTCTTT
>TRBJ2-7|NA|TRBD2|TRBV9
CASSGEGNHEQYF
TGTGCCAGCAGCGGGGAGGGGAACCACGAGCAGTACTTC
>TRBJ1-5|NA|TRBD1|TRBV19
CASEALRDRGNSNQPQHF
TGTGCCAGTGAGGCCCTCCGGGACAGGGGAAATAGCAATCAGCCCCAGCATTTT
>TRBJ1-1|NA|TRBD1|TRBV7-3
CASSAFQGGRAEAFF
TGTGCCAGCAGCGCCTTCCAGGGGGGACGAGCTGAAGCTTTCTTT
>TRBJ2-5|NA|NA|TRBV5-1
CASSFDGKETQYF
TGCGCCAGCAGCTTCGACGGGAAAGAGACCCAGTACTTC
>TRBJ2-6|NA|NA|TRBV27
CASSFNSPSGANVLTF
TGTGCCAGCAGTTTCAACAGCCCCTCTGGGGCCAACGTCCTGACTTTC
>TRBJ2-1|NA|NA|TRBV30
CAWSRGSSYNEQFF
TGTGCCTGGAGTAGGGGGAGCTCCTACAATGAGCAGTTCTTC
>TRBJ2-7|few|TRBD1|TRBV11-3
CASSRTGYEQYF
TGTGCCAGCAGCAGGACAGGGTACGAGCAGTACTTC
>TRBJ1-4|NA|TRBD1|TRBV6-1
CASRDPQGAGEKLFF
TGTGCCAGCAGGGATCCTCAGGGGGCGGGTGAAAAACTGTTTTTT
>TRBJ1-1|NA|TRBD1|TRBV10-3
CATTGEGTLRTEAFF
TGTGCCACGACAGGGGAGGGGACATTACGTACTGAAGCTTTCTTT
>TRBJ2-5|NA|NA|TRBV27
CASSGVGGTQYF
TGTGCCAGCAGCGGAGTAGGGGGGACCCAGTACTTC
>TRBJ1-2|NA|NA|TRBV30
CAWSTEIGTSYGYTF
TGTGCCTGGAGTACTGAGATCGGGACAAGCTATGGCTACACCTTC
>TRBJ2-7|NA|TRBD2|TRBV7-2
CASSPQEGGPYEQYF
TGTGCCAGCAGCCCCCAAGAGGGAGGGCCTTACGAGCAGTACTTC
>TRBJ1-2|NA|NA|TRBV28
CASALGSRGYTF
TGTGCCAGCGCCCTAGGCTCTAGGGGCTACACCTTC
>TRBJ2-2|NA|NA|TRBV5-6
CASSSQTAALTGELFF
TGTGCCAGCAGCTCCCAGACTGCAGCGCTCACCGGGGAGCTGTTTTTT
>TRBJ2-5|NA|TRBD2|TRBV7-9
CASSLARGGSETQYF
TGTGCCAGCAGCTTAGCGCGGGGGGGCTCAGAGACCCAGTACTTC
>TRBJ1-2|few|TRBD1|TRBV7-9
CASRTGTGDYGYTF
TGTGCCAGCAGGACTGGGACAGGGGACTATGGCTACACCTTC
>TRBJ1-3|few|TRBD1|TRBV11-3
CASSARGQGSGNTIYF
TGTGCCAGCAGCGCCCGCGGACAGGGGAGTGGAAACACCATATATTTT
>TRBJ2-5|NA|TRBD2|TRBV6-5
CASSGLAGGETQYF
TGTGCCAGCAGTGGACTAGCGGGAGGGGAGACCCAGTACTTC
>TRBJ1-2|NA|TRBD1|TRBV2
CASSEAKTGGYGYTF
TGTGCCAGCAGTGAAGCGAAGACAGGGGGCTATGGCTACACCTTC
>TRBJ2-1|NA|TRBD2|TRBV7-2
CASSWPARLAGNYNEQFF
TGTGCCAGCAGCTGGCCGGCTCGACTAGCGGGAAATTACAATGAGCAGTTCTTC
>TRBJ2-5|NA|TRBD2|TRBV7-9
CASSFTSGSETQYF
TGTGCCAGCAGCTTCACTAGCGGGAGCGAGACCCAGTACTTC
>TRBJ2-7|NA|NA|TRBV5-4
CASSLDEQYF
TGTGCCAGCAGCTTGGACGAGCAGTACTTC
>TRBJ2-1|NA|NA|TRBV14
CASRRGGANSNEQFF
TGTGCCAGCCGCAGGGGCGGGGCCAATTCGAATGAGCAGTTCTTC
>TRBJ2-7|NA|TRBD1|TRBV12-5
CASGLDRGGVQYF
TGTGCTAGTGGCCTCGACAGGGGCGGTGTGCAGTACTTC
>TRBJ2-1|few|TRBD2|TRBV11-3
CASSRGGGEPYNEQFF
TGTGCCAGCAGCCGGGGGGGCGGGGAGCCTTACAATGAGCAGTTCTTC
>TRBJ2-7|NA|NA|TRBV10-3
CAISESPRDGYEQYF
TGTGCCATCAGTGAGTCGCCGAGGGATGGCTACGAGCAGTACTTC
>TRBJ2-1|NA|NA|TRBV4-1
CASSPIGLGYNEQFF
TGCGCCAGCAGCCCGATTGGGTTGGGATACAATGAGCAGTTCTTC
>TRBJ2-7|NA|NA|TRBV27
CASSFLDRHEQYF
TGTGCCAGCAGTTTCCTGGATAGGCACGAGCAGTACTTC
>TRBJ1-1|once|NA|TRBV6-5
CASRSYMNTEAFF
TGTGCCAGCAGAAGTTACATGAACACTGAAGCTTTCTTT
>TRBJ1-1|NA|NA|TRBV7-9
CASSNRDLLNTEAFF
TGTGCCAGCAGTAACAGGGACCTCCTGAACACTGAAGCTTTCTTT
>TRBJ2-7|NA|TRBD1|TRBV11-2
CASSLGGQDLWYF
TGTGCCAGCAGCTTAGGGGGACAGGACCTTTGGTACTTC
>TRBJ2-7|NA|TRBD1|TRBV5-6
CASSSYRDRASYEQYF
TGTGCCAGCAGCTCCTACCGGGACAGGGCCTCCTACGAGCAGTACTTC
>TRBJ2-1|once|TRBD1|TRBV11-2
CASSSDRGGQFF
TGTGCCAGCAGCTCAGACAGGGGGGGGCAGTTCTTC
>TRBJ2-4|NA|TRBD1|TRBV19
CASSDGTGGSKNIQYF
TGTGCCAGTAGCGATGGGACAGGGGGATCCAAAAACATTCAGTACTTC
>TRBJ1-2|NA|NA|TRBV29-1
CSTYQGRVGYTF
TGCAGCACTTACCAGGGAAGGGTTGGCTACACCTTC
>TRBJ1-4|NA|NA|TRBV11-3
CASSFLDRIREKLFF
TGTGCCAGCAGCTTCTTAGACAGGATTAGGGAAAAACTGTTTTTT
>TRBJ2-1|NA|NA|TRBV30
CAWSDTALVLNEQFF
TGTGCCTGGAGTGACACGGCCCTGGTCCTAAATGAGCAGTTCTTC
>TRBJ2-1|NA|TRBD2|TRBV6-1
CASSAQPGRLAGYNEQFF
TGTGCCAGCAGTGCCCAACCGGGGAGACTAGCGGGGTACAATGAGCAGTTCTTC
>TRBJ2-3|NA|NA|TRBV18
CASTPFTLGKRTDTQYF
TGTGCCAGCACACCATTCACGTTAGGGAAGAGGACAGATACGCAGTATTTT
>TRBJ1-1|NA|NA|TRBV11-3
CASSLAGRSGDTEAFF
TGTGCCAGCAGCTTAGCAGGACGGAGTGGGGACACTGAAGCTTTCTTT
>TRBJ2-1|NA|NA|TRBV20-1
CSARSAREQFF
TGCAGTGCTAGGTCGGCGCGAGAGCAGTTCTTC
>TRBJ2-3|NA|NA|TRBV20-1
CSAPQANTQYF
TGCAGTGCTCCCCAAGCAAATACGCAGTATTTT
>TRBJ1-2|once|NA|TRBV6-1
CASSEKPTSVGYTF
TGTGCCAGCAGTGAAAAACCGACCTCCGTTGGCTACACCTTC
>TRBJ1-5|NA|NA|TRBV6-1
CASSAIGDQPQHF
TGTGCCAGCAGTGCCATAGGGGACCAGCCCCAGCATTTT
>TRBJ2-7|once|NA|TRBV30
CAWSDSYEQYF
TGTGCCTGGAGTGACTCCTACGAGCAGTACTTC
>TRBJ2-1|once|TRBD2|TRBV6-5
CASSYWEGRDNEQFF
TGTGCCAGCAGTTACTGGGAGGGCCGGGACAATGAGCAGTTCTTC
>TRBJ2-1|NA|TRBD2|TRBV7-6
CASSLGLALSDGQFF
TGTGCCAGCAGCTTAGGACTAGCCCTAAGTGATGGGCAGTTCTTC
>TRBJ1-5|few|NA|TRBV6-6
CASSYDSNQPQHF
TGTGCCAGCAGTTACGATAGCAATCAGCCCCAGCATTTT
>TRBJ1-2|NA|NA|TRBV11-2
CASSLGRSNYGYTF
TGTGCCAGCAGCTTAGGCCGCAGTAACTATGGCTACACCTTC
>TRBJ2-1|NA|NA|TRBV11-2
CASSLGVGDTYNEQFF
TGTGCCAGCAGCTTAGGGGTGGGAGACACCTACAATGAGCAGTTCTTC
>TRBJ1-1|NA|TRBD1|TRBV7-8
CASSEYRGGDTEAFF
TGTGCCAGCAGCGAATACAGGGGGGGGGACACTGAAGCTTTCTTT
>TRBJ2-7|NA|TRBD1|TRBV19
CASSTRQGTTYEQYF
TGTGCCAGTAGTACCCGACAGGGAACTACCTACGAGCAGTACTTC
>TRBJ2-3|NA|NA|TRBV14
CASSQPSGRQYF
TGTGCCAGCAGCCAACCGTCGGGACGGCAGTATTTT
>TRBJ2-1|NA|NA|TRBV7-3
CASSLRPGSNEQFF
TGTGCCAGCAGCCTCCGTCCAGGAAGTAATGAGCAGTTCTTC
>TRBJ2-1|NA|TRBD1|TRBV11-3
CASSKDRAGDEQFF
TGTGCCAGCAGCAAAGACAGGGCCGGAGATGAGCAGTTCTTC
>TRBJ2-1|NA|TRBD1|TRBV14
CASSGTGWSEQFF
TGTGCCAGCAGCGGGACAGGGTGGAGTGAGCAGTTCTTC
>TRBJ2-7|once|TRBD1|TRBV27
CASSPGTGSSEQYF
TGTGCCAGCAGTCCCGGGACAGGGTCTTCCGAGCAGTACTTC
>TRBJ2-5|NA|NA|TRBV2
CASSGDQQEETQYF
TGTGCCAGCAGTGGTGACCAGCAGGAAGAGACCCAGTACTTC